The 5 T cell receptor beta chains presented below share a single source sample, sequenced in a study of neurological immune-mediated disorders. Each CDR3 protein gets one entry after TCRdb re-called the 5' RACE reads with MiXCR. Of roughly 56,000 distinct CDR3 sequences detected, over 9.5% appear once; the ten largest clones hold approximately 1.8%. Sequencing was performed on PBMCs. The receptor set was obtained from a man aged 55 to 69 in good health.

The sample holds many counts of this clonotype. The CDR3 bases are TGTGCCAGCAGTTTAGCGGGAAACATGAACACTGAAGCTTTCTTT. This translates into CASSLAGNMNTEAFF. J is TRBJ1-1 and V is TRBV12-3 or TRBV12-4; D is uncertain. V was pared by 0 bases and J by 0 bases, with 8 bases between. The CDR3 length is 15 residues.

This clonotype has a count of ten or more. This chain joins TRBV6-5 and TRBJ2-7; TRBD2 might be the D (6 bases). CDR1 is MNHEY and CDR2 is SVGAGI in the germline V gene. The CDR3 has 15 amino acids. V gave up 7 bases and J gave up 3 bases, with 19 bases separating them. DNA for the CDR3: TGTGCCAGCACTTCCAGTGGAGGGGTGGTCTACGAGCAGTACTTC. This gives the protein CASTSSGGVVYEQYF.

This clonotype was counted between two and nine times. The chain links TRBV27 to TRBJ2-3; 11 positions match TRBD1. In germline, CDR1 is MNHEY, CDR2 SMNVEV (reference sequence). CDR3 length equals 16 residues. V shed 6 bases, J shed 1 base, and the junction held 6 bases outside the gene matches. Here the CDR3 DNA reads TGTGCCAGCAGCCGGGGGACAGGGGGTGGCACAGATACGCAGTATTTT. It translates to CASSRGTGGGTDTQYF.

This clonotype has a count of ten or more. The chain recombines TRBV12-3 or TRBV12-4 with TRBJ1-1, with 9 nucleotides matching TRBD1. The CDR3 runs 15 residues. V lost 6 bases and J lost 4; bases outside the gene matches: 9. DNA of the CDR3: TGTGCCAGCAGGATCCCGGGACAGGGAGGCACTGAAGCTTTCTTT. It yields the protein CASRIPGQGGTEAFF.

The sample holds many counts of this clonotype. The chain recombines TRBV14 with TRBJ1-4; 8 bases map to TRBD1. Unmatched junction bases numbered 6, after V lost 4 bases and J lost 8 bases. The CDR3 length is 14 residues. Germline V gene sequence: CDR1 SGHDN, CDR2 FVKESK. CDR3: CASSPTGVKEKLFF. The CDR3 DNA reads as TGTGCCAGCAGCCCGACAGGGGTCAAGGAAAAACTGTTTTTT.